This T cell receptor beta chain was profiled in a study of regulatory T cells in long-lasting Graves disease. Study-level information: Persistent Graves' disease denoted over 5 years of antithyroid drugs plus positive TSH receptor antibodies.

CDR3 size: 14 residues. Trimming stripped 3 bases from V and 7 bases from J, with 13 bases between. CDR1 and CDR2 (germline): MDHEN, SYDVKM. According to the study, TCR beta libraries were built with iRepertoire HTBI primers and CDR3-region Arm-PCR. TCRdb re-called the multiplex PCR reads through MiXCR, storing one row per CDR3 protein. Here the sample spans 300,000 to 500,000 distinct CDR3 sequences, around 20% being singletons. The time point denotes: persistent/refractory GD, antithyroid drugs over 5 years with positive TRAb. There was RNA extracted from PBMCs, and the TCR library was made from it. Those enrolled as patients came out of an endocrinology department in Xi'an, China.

This sample comprised peripheral blood mononuclear cells (PBMCs), obtained when the disease was refractory, from a patient treated with antithyroid drugs. The source is a female donor with Graves disease. This sequence joins TRBV28 and TRBJ2-1; D is possibly TRBD1 (5 bases). The CDR3 region has the DNA TGTGCCAGCAGTTTCGGAGCCCAGGGTAATGAGCAGTTCTTC. Translating gives CASSFGAQGNEQFF.